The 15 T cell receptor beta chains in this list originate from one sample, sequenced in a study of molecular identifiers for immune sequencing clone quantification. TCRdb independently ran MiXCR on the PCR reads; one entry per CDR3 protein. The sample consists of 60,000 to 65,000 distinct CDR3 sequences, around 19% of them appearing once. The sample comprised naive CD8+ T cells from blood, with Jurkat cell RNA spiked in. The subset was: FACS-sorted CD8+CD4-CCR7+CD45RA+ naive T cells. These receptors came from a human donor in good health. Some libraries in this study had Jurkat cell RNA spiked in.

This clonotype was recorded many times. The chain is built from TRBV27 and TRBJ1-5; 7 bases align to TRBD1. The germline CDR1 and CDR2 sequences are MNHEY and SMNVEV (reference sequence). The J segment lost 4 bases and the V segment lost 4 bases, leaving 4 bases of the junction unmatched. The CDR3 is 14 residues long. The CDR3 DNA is TGTGCCAGCAGTTCCCCGGGACAGAATCAGCCCCAGCATTTT. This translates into CASSSPGQNQPQHF.

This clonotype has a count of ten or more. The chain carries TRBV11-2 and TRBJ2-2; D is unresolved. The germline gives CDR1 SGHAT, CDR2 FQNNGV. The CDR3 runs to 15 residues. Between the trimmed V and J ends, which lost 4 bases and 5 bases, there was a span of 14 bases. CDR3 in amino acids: CASSSLRARTGELFF. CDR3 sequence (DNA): TGTGCCAGCAGCTCCCTCCGGGCACGAACCGGGGAGCTGTTTTTT.

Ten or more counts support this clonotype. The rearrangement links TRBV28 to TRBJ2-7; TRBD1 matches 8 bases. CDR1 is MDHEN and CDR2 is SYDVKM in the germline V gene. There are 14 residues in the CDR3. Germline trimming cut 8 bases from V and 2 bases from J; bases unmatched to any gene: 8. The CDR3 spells CASGRTGSPYEQYF. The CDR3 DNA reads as TGTGCCAGCGGTCGGACAGGGAGCCCCTACGAGCAGTACTTC.

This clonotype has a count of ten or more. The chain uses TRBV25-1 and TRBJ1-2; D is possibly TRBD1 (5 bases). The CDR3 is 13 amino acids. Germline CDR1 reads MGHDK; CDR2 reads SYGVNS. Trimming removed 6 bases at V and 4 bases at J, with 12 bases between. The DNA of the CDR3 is TGTGCCAGCAGCCTCCAAGACAGCTATGGCTACACCTTC. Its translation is CASSLQDSYGYTF.

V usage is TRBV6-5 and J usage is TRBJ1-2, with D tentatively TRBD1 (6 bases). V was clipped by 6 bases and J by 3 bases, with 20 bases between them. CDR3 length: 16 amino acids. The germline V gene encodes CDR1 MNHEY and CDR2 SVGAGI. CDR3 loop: CASSPYYRVRDYGYTF. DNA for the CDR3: TGTGCCAGCAGCCCCTACTACAGGGTCCGTGACTATGGCTACACCTTC.

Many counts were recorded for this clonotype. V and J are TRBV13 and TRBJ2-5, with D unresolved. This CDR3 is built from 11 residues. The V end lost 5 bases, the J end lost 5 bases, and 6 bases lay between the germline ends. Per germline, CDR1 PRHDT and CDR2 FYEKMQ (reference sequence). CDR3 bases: TGTGCCAGCAGCCACGGGGAGACCCAGTACTTC. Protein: CASSHGETQYF.

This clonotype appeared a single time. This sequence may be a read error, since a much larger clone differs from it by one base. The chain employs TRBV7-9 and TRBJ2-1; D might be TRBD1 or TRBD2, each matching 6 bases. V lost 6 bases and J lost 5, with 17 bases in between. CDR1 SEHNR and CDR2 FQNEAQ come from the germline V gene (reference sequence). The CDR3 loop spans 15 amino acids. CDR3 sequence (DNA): TGTGCCAGCAGATTGGAGGGGGGCCTTGACAATGAGCAGTTCTTC. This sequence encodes CASRLEGGLDNEQFF.

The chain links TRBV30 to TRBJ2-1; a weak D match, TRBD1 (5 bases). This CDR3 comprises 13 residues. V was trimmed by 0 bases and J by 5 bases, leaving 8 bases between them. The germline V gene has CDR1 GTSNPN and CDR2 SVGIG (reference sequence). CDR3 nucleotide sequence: TGTGCCTGGAGTGTACAGGCCAACAATGAGCAGTTCTTC. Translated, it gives CAWSVQANNEQFF.

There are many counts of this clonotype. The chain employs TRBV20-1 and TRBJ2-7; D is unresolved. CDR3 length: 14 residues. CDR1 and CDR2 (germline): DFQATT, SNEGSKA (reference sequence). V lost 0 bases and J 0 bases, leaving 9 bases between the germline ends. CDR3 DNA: TGCAGTGCTAGAGATCTTGGTGGCTCCTACGAGCAGTACTTC. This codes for CSARDLGGSYEQYF.

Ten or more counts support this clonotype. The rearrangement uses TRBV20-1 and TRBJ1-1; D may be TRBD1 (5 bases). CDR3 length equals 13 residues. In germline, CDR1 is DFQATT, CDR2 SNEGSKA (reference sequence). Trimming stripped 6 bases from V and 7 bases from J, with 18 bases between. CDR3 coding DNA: TGCAGTGCCACCTGGGCTGGGGCGGTTGAAGCTTTCTTT. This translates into CSATWAGAVEAFF.

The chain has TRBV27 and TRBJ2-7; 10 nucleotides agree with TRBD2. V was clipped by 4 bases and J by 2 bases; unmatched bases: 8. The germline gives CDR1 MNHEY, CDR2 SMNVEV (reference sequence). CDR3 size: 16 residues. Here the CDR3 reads CASSSTTSGYTYEQYF. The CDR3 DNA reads TGTGCCAGCAGTTCAACGACTAGCGGGTATACCTACGAGCAGTACTTC.

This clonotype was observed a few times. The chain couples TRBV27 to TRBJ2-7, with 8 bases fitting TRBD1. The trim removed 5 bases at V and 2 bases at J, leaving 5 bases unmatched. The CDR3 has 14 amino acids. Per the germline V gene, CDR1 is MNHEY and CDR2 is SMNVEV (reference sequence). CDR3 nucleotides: TGTGCCAGCAGTCTTACAGGGGGGACCTACGAGCAGTACTTC. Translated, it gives CASSLTGGTYEQYF.

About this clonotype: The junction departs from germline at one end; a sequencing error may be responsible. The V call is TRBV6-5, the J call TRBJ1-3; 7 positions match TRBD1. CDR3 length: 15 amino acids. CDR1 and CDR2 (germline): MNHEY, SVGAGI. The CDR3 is CASRDRDSSGNTIFF. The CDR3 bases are TGTGCCAGCAGGGACCGGGACAGCTCTGGAAACACCATATTTTTT.

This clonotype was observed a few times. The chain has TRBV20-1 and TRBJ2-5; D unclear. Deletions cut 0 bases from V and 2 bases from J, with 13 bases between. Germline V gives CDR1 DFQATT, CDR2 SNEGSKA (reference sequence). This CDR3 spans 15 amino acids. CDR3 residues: CSARDLAQPQETQYF. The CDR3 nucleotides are TGCAGTGCTAGAGATCTTGCACAGCCTCAAGAGACCCAGTACTTC.

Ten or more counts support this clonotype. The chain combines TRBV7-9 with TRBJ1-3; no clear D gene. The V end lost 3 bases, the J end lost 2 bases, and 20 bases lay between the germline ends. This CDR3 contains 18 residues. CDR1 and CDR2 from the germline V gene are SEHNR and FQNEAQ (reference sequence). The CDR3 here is CASSFPQNSAATGNTIYF. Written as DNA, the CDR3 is TGTGCCAGCAGCTTCCCCCAAAATTCGGCTGCTACTGGAAACACCATATATTTT.